These T cell receptor beta chains were read from a single sample in a study of cytomegalovirus exposure and HLA in healthy donors. Produced via immunoSEQ multiplex PCR; TCRdb's table is partial and in-frame only. Seen here are 150,000 to 200,000 clones, 90% to 97% observed once, and the top ten hold under 0.9%. Sequencing input: PBMCs. The receptors shown here come from a young woman in good health and CMV-seronegative. Each CDR3 is given with its conserved first and last residue. D genes are given only for firm matches. A row's size may be missing; if present it is once, few, many or a size class.

TRBD1 | TRBJ1-1 | TRBV9 | - | TGTGCCAGCAGCGAGCAGGGGGCAGTGAACACTGAAGCTTTCTTT | CASSEQGAVNTEAFF
TRBD1 | TRBJ2-5 | TRBV7-2 | - | TGTGCCAGCGGGGGACAGGGAGTCGGAGAGACCCAGTACTTC | CASGGQGVGETQYF
TRBD1 | TRBJ1-2 | TRBV7-8 | - | TGTGCCAGCAGCTTGGTAGGGGGCCTTTCTGACCCCGGCTACACCTTC | CASSLVGGLSDPGYTF
- | TRBJ2-7 | TRBV11-2 | - | TGTGCCAGCAGCTTAGATGGGGCTGCCTACGAGCAGTACTTC | CASSLDGAAYEQYF
TRBD1 | TRBJ1-1 | TRBV18 | - | TGTGCCAGCTCACAGGACAGGGGGACCACTGAAGCTTTCTTT | CASSQDRGTTEAFF
TRBD1 | TRBJ2-2 | TRBV27 | - | TGTGCCAGCAGTTTGCACAGGGGTTCCGGGGAGCTGTTTTTT | CASSLHRGSGELFF
- | TRBJ2-3 | TRBV4-3 | - | TGCGCCAGCAGCCCAAGGCCGCAGGAAAGCACAGATACGCAGTATTTT | CASSPRPQESTDTQYF
- | TRBJ2-1 | TRBV4-3 | once | TGCGCCAGCAGCCAAGGAAGTAGGGGGGGCAATGAGCAGTTCTTC | CASSQGSRGGNEQFF
- | TRBJ2-7 | TRBV4-1 | once | TGCGCCAGCAGCCAATTACATACTCACAGGGCCCCACCGAATCCCTACGAGCAGTACTTC | CASSQLHTHRAPPNPYEQYF
TRBD1 | TRBJ2-7 | TRBV19 | once | TGTGCCAGTAGTCCCAGGACAGGGGGGAAACCCTACGAGCAGTACTTC | CASSPRTGGKPYEQYF
- | TRBJ1-1 | TRBV6-6 | - | TGTGCCAGCAGCCCTGCCCGGGGGTGGAGGGACACTGAAGCTTTCTTT | CASSPARGWRDTEAFF
TRBD1 | TRBJ1-1 | TRBV19 | - | TGTGCCAGTAGTATGACAGGGTTCACTGAAGCTTTCTTT | CASSMTGFTEAFF
- | TRBJ1-5 | TRBV4-2 | - | TGTGCCAGCAGCCAAGGACGGGGTATGGATCGCAATCAGCCCCAGCATTTT | CASSQGRGMDRNQPQHF
- | TRBJ1-1 | TRBV7-8 | few | TGTGCCAGCAGCCTAACAGGGAACACTGAAGCTTTCTTT | CASSLTGNTEAFF
TRBD2 | TRBJ2-7 | TRBV9 | - | TGTGCCAGCAGCGTAGTATCGGGACTAGCGAGGAATTCCTACGAGCAGTACTTC | CASSVVSGLARNSYEQYF
- | TRBJ1-1 | TRBV19 | - | TGTGCCAGTAGTACCCCTCCCACTGAAGCTTTCTTT | CASSTPPTEAFF
- | TRBJ1-2 | TRBV9 | - | TGTGCCAGCAGCGCAACAGGGAGTGGGAACTATGGCTACACCTTC | CASSATGSGNYGYTF
TRBD1 | TRBJ2-6 | TRBV4-3 | - | TGCGCCAGCAGCCCGAAACAGGGGACCGGGGCCAACGTCCTGACTTTC | CASSPKQGTGANVLTF
- | TRBJ2-5 | TRBV5-1 | - | TGCGCCAGCAGCTTGAAACAGGGTGCCCAGTACTTC | CASSLKQGAQYF
TRBD1 | TRBJ1-3 | TRBV6-5 | - | TGTGCCAGCAGTTGGGGACAGGCCAGCTCTGGAAACACCATATATTTT | CASSWGQASSGNTIYF
- | TRBJ2-1 | TRBV2 | - | TGTGCCAGCAGCGCCGACAGGACTAGCTACAATGAGCAGTTCTTC | CASSADRTSYNEQFF
- | TRBJ1-1 | TRBV30 | - | TGTGCCTGGGGAGGAGGGGTTGGGACTGAAGCTTTCTTT | CAWGGGVGTEAFF
TRBD2 | TRBJ2-2 | TRBV5-1 | - | TGCGCCAGCAGGAGCTCCGGGACTAGCGTAAACACCGGGGAGCTGTTTTTT | CASRSSGTSVNTGELFF
- | TRBJ1-1 | TRBV4-3 | - | TGCGCCAGCAGCCAAGCAGTGAATTTGAACACTGAAGCTTTCTTT | CASSQAVNLNTEAFF
- | TRBJ1-1 | TRBV9 | - | TGTGCCAGCAGCGCTACAGGGTTGAGAGCTTTCTTT | CASSATGLRAFF
- | TRBJ1-1 | TRBV11-2 | once | TGTGCCAGCAGCTTACTACGGTTTGAAGCTTTCTTT | CASSLLRFEAFF
TRBD1 | TRBJ2-2 | TRBV10-3 | - | TGTGCCATCAGAATGGGTAGACAGGGGGGGCCCACCGGGGAGCTGTTTTTT | CAIRMGRQGGPTGELFF
TRBD1 | TRBJ2-3 | TRBV11-3 | - | TGTGCCAGCAGCCCAGGGGGAGCAGATACGCAGTATTTT | CASSPGGADTQYF
- | TRBJ1-3 | TRBV6-1 | - | TGTGCCAGCAGTGAATGGCAAGGAGCTGGAAACACCATATATTTT | CASSEWQGAGNTIYF
TRBD2 | TRBJ2-1 | TRBV9 | - | TGTGCCAGCAGCGTCGGGGGGTCACCCTTCAATGAGCAGTTCTTC | CASSVGGSPFNEQFF
TRBD1 | TRBJ1-2 | TRBV6-1 | - | TGTGCCAGTGGACAGGGGTACTATGGCTACACCTTC | CASGQGYYGYTF
- | TRBJ1-2 | TRBV10-3 | few | TGTGCCATCAGTGAGCTACTCTATGGCTACACCTTC | CAISELLYGYTF
TRBD2 | TRBJ2-7 | TRBV5-6 | - | TGTGCCAGCAGCTTGAGACTAGCGGGTGCTAAAAGCTCCTACGAGCAGTACTTC | CASSLRLAGAKSSYEQYF
- | TRBJ1-6 | TRBV19 | - | TGTGCCAGTAGTACTGACAGTCTCTATTCACCCCTCCACTTT | CASSTDSLYSPLHF
- | TRBJ1-6 | TRBV13 | - | TGTGCCAGCAGCTCTACTGACATGGGCTCCTATAATTCACCCCTCCACTTT | CASSSTDMGSYNSPLHF
- | TRBJ1-1 | TRBV27 | - | TGTGCCAGCAGTTTACGCAGGGATGGAACTGAAGCTTTCTTT | CASSLRRDGTEAFF
- | TRBJ1-2 | TRBV5-1 | - | TGCGCCAGCAGCACCCTAGGGGACTATGGCTACACCTTC | CASSTLGDYGYTF
TRBD2 | TRBJ2-3 | TRBV7-6 | - | TGTGCCAGCAGCCTGGACCGGACTAGCGGGTCCCCAGATACGCAGTATTTT | CASSLDRTSGSPDTQYF
- | TRBJ1-5 | TRBV4-1 | - | TGCGCCAGCAGCCTCTCAGGTGCAGATCAGCCCCAGCATTTT | CASSLSGADQPQHF
TRBD1 | TRBJ1-5 | TRBV7-8 | - | TGTGCCAGCAGTTCCAGGGGGGTTAGCAATCAGCCCCAGCATTTT | CASSSRGVSNQPQHF
- | TRBJ1-4 | TRBV15 | - | TGTGCCACCAGCAGAGAATTCCTCCCCTCAACTAATGAAAAACTGTTTTTT | CATSREFLPSTNEKLFF
TRBD2 | TRBJ2-1 | TRBV10-3 | - | TGTGCCATCGGACTTACACTAGCGGGGGGCCCAAATGAGCAGTTCTTC | CAIGLTLAGGPNEQFF
- | TRBJ2-2 | TRBV5-1 | - | TGCGCCAGCAGCTCCCAGGACACCGGGGAGCTGTTTTTT | CASSSQDTGELFF
- | TRBJ2-7 | TRBV7-2 | - | TGTGCCAGCAGCTTAGTGGGGGCCCAATACGAGCAGTACTTC | CASSLVGAQYEQYF
- | TRBJ2-1 | TRBV11-2 | - | TGTGCCAGCGGGAAATTCAGGGATGGTGAGCAGTTCTTC | CASGKFRDGEQFF
TRBD2 | TRBJ2-7 | TRBV18 | - | TGTGCCAGCTCCCGCCCGGGACTAGCTCGCGAGCAGTACTTC | CASSRPGLAREQYF
- | TRBJ2-5 | TRBV5-1 | - | TGCGCCAGCAGCTATGGTGGGACTCCTGCGGAGACCCAGTACTTC | CASSYGGTPAETQYF
TRBD2 | TRBJ2-3 | TRBV6-5 | - | TGTGCCAGCAGTTACTCGCCCGGCGGGGGGAAGGATACGCAGTATTTT | CASSYSPGGGKDTQYF
- | TRBJ1-5 | TRBV7-2 | - | TGTGCCAGCAGCGCGCTGACTTGGCAGCCCCAGCATTTT | CASSALTWQPQHF
TRBD1 | TRBJ2-2 | TRBV4-1 | - | TGCGCCAGCAGCCCCCGGGACAGGGGGTTTCCCGGGGAGCTGTTTTTT | CASSPRDRGFPGELFF
- | TRBJ2-1 | TRBV27 | - | TGTGCCAGCAGTTTTTCGTCGGGGGCCTACAATGAGCAGTTCTTC | CASSFSSGAYNEQFF
TRBD2 | TRBJ2-3 | TRBV14 | - | TGTGCCAGCGCGGGACTAGCGGGGGCAGATACGCAGTATTTT | CASAGLAGADTQYF
- | TRBJ1-5 | TRBV12-5 | - | TGTGCTAGTGGACCCCTTACGGGACAGCCCCAGCATTTT | CASGPLTGQPQHF
- | TRBJ1-2 | TRBV7-2 | - | TGTGCCAGCAGCCCCGGCGGGGGGAGGGGGTATGGCTACACCTTC | CASSPGGGRGYGYTF
- | TRBJ1-1 | TRBV27 | - | TGTGCCAGCAGACTACAGGGTTCGACTGAAGCTTTCTTT | CASRLQGSTEAFF